Listed below are T cell receptor beta chains from one sample, sequenced in a study of blood T cell repertoires in COVID-19. The data were produced by immunoSEQ multiplex PCR, yet TCRdb's version contains in-frame clones alone and is incomplete. The data show about 170,000 clones, roughly 86% seen once. Sequenced sample: peripheral blood. All receptors come from a woman aged 80 or older with COVID-19, enrolled during active disease. The CDR3 runs from the conserved cysteine through the conserved F or W. A D gene is named only where the DNA matches it firmly. Size values are once, few and many counts, or a class for expanded clones, and some rows have none.

clone size	D gene	V gene	J gene	CDR3 protein	CDR3 DNA
NA	TRBD1	TRBV7-3	TRBJ1-1	CASSDRTGTANTEAFF	TGTGCCAGCAGCGATCGTACAGGGACAGCAAACACTGAAGCTTTCTTT
NA	TRBD2	TRBV19	TRBJ2-1	CASSIDRSSGRGYNEQFF	TGTGCCAGTAGTATAGATCGGTCTAGCGGGAGGGGATACAATGAGCAGTTCTTC
NA	TRBD1	TRBV5-1	TRBJ2-7	CASSPGTGVYEQYF	TGCGCCAGCAGCCCTGGGACAGGGGTCTACGAGCAGTACTTC
NA	TRBD1	TRBV24-1	TRBJ1-1	CATSDKDRGRFLNTEAFF	TGTGCCACCAGTGATAAGGACAGGGGGCGATTTTTGAACACTGAAGCTTTCTTT
NA	NA	TRBV11-2	TRBJ2-3	CASSQGRTDTQYF	TGTGCCAGCAGCCAGGGCCGCACAGATACGCAGTATTTT
NA	NA	TRBV2	TRBJ1-1	CASSDLSPKNTEAFF	TGTGCCAGCAGCGATTTGAGCCCTAAGAACACTGAAGCTTTCTTT
NA	NA	TRBV21-1	TRBJ2-1	CASSRTIGTGTYNEQFF	TGTGCCAGCAGCAGAACGATCGGGACTGGGACTTACAATGAGCAGTTCTTC
NA	NA	TRBV29-1	TRBJ2-7	CSVDEGPGEQYF	TGCAGCGTTGATGAGGGCCCCGGCGAGCAGTACTTC
few	TRBD1	TRBV7-8	TRBJ2-7	CASSHFDRDGEQYF	TGTGCCAGCAGCCACTTTGACAGGGACGGCGAGCAGTACTTC
NA	TRBD2	TRBV7-9	TRBJ2-5	CASSSPSSGSETQYF	TGTGCCAGCAGCTCCCCCTCTAGCGGGAGTGAGACCCAGTACTTC
NA	NA	TRBV3-1/TRBV3-2	TRBJ2-7	CASTQTQGWSYEQYF	TGTGCCAGCACCCAGACCCAGGGTTGGTCCTACGAGCAGTACTTC
NA	NA	TRBV7-2	TRBJ2-7	CASSLEYSYEQYF	TGTGCCAGCAGCTTAGAATACTCCTACGAGCAGTACTTC
few	TRBD1	TRBV7-7	TRBJ1-5	CASSPRDRWEGNQPQHF	TGTGCTAGCAGCCCCCGGGACAGGTGGGAGGGCAATCAGCCCCAGCATTTT
NA	NA	TRBV27	TRBJ2-1	CASRTRTGPSYNEQFF	TGTGCCAGCAGAACACGAACAGGCCCCTCCTACAATGAGCAGTTCTTC
NA	TRBD1	TRBV6-2/TRBV6-3	TRBJ1-2	CASSLGTGGYTF	TGTGCCAGCAGTCTCGGGACAGGGGGCTACACCTTC
NA	TRBD1	TRBV6-5	TRBJ2-3	CASNVRGLEDTQYF	TGTGCCAGCAATGTCAGGGGGCTGGAAGATACGCAGTATTTT
NA	TRBD1	TRBV10-3	TRBJ1-5	CAISGTGGIGNQPQHF	TGTGCCATCAGCGGGACAGGTGGGATCGGCAATCAGCCCCAGCATTTT
NA	TRBD1	TRBV6-5	TRBJ1-2	CASTIWTGIYTF	TGTGCCAGTACTATCTGGACAGGGATCTACACCTTC
NA	NA	TRBV9	TRBJ2-7	CASSATPRREQYF	TGTGCCAGCAGCGCTACTCCCCGGAGGGAGCAGTACTTC
NA	NA	TRBV7-9	TRBJ2-7	CASSLAVAEETYEQYF	TGTGCCAGCAGCTTAGCCGTTGCAGAGGAAACCTACGAGCAGTACTTC
once	NA	TRBV14	TRBJ1-2	CASSQERVSYTF	TGTGCCAGCAGCCAAGAGCGGGTTAGCTACACCTTC
NA	NA	TRBV29-1	TRBJ2-2	CSAPDSAYTGELFF	TGCAGCGCCCCGGACAGCGCCTACACCGGGGAGCTGTTTTTT
once	TRBD1	TRBV7-8	TRBJ2-2	CASSLVQGTGELFF	TGTGCCAGCAGCTTAGTACAGGGGACCGGGGAGCTGTTTTTT
NA	TRBD1	TRBV19	TRBJ2-1	CASSRTGDSSYNEQFF	TGTGCCAGTAGTAGGACAGGGGATAGCTCCTACAATGAGCAGTTCTTC
once	NA	TRBV7-9	TRBJ2-5	CASRGGLQETQYF	TGTGCCAGCAGGGGGGGGCTCCAAGAGACCCAGTACTTC
NA	NA	TRBV2	TRBJ1-5	CASSESLVFGVVTQPQHF	TGTGCCAGCAGTGAATCCCTCGTATTCGGGGTTGTTACTCAGCCCCAGCATTTT
NA	NA	TRBV27	TRBJ1-2	CASSLSRSIYGYTF	TGTGCCAGCAGTTTATCCAGGTCCATCTATGGCTACACCTTC
NA	NA	TRBV5-1	TRBJ1-2	CASSGSGLYYGYTF	TGCGCCAGCAGCGGCTCAGGGTTGTACTATGGCTACACCTTC
NA	NA	TRBV12-5	TRBJ2-4	CASAQGLSAKNIQYF	TGTGCTAGTGCCCAAGGACTCTCCGCCAAAAACATTCAGTACTTC
NA	TRBD2	TRBV5-1	TRBJ2-5	CASSVGPLAGLGETQYF	TGCGCCAGCAGCGTCGGACCATTAGCGGGACTAGGTGAGACCCAGTACTTC
NA	NA	TRBV5-4	TRBJ1-4	CASAPGATNEKLFF	TGTGCCAGCGCCCCGGGGGCAACTAATGAAAAACTGTTTTTT
NA	TRBD2	TRBV9	TRBJ2-5	CASSATGTSGTGETQYF	TGTGCCAGCAGCGCGACCGGGACTAGCGGGACCGGAGAGACCCAGTACTTC
NA	NA	TRBV19	TRBJ1-5	CASRWEGSNQPQHF	TGTGCCAGTAGATGGGAGGGGAGCAATCAGCCCCAGCATTTT
NA	TRBD1	TRBV7-6	TRBJ2-7	CASSLVGTGVYEQYF	TGTGCCAGCAGCTTAGTCGGGACAGGGGTCTACGAGCAGTACTTC
NA	TRBD1	TRBV2	TRBJ2-2	CASREQGQTLGGELFF	TGTGCCAGCAGGGAACAGGGACAGACCCTTGGCGGGGAGCTGTTTTTT
NA	NA	TRBV2	TRBJ1-5	CASSEGSYQPQHF	TGTGCCAGCAGTGAGGGCAGTTATCAGCCCCAGCATTTT
NA	TRBD2	TRBV4-1	TRBJ2-1	CASSQEGGGAISSYNEQFF	TGCGCCAGCAGCCAAGAGGGCGGGGGGGCCATTAGCTCCTACAATGAGCAGTTCTTC
NA	TRBD1	TRBV12-3/TRBV12-4	TRBJ1-1	CASSFRGLAFF	TGTGCCAGCAGTTTCAGGGGGCTGGCTTTCTTT
NA	TRBD2	TRBV5-1	TRBJ2-7	CASSPLTSGTYEQYF	TGCGCCAGCAGCCCCCTGACTAGCGGAACCTACGAGCAGTACTTC
NA	TRBD2	TRBV5-4	TRBJ2-3	CASSLRLAGTDTQYF	TGTGCCAGCAGCTTAAGGCTAGCGGGCACAGATACGCAGTATTTT
NA	TRBD1	TRBV10-2	TRBJ1-1	CASRRQGFEAFF	TGCGCCAGCAGGAGACAGGGCTTTGAAGCTTTCTTT
NA	NA	TRBV29-1	TRBJ1-2	CSASFHYGYTF	TGCAGCGCCTCCTTTCACTATGGCTACACCTTC
NA	NA	TRBV24-1	TRBJ2-5	CATSVRGKDETQYF	TGTGCCACCAGTGTTAGGGGTAAGGACGAGACCCAGTACTTC
NA	TRBD1	TRBV19	TRBJ1-2	CASSAWDRGYGYTF	TGTGCCAGTAGTGCGTGGGACAGAGGCTATGGCTACACCTTC
NA	TRBD2	TRBV19	TRBJ2-5	CASRGGAREETQYF	TGTGCCTCTCGGGGGGGGGCGCGGGAAGAGACCCAGTACTTC
NA	NA	TRBV30	TRBJ1-5	CAWSGQSTFQAQHF	TGTGCCTGGAGTGGACAGAGTACATTTCAAGCCCAGCATTTT
NA	NA	TRBV6-6	TRBJ1-4	CASSRWGGRVTNEKLFF	TGTGCCAGCAGTCGGTGGGGGGGGCGAGTAACTAATGAAAAACTGTTTTTT
NA	NA	TRBV5-1	TRBJ1-1	CASSPEGTAVGAEAFF	TGCGCCAGCAGCCCGGAGGGGACCGCGGTTGGCGCTGAAGCTTTCTTT
NA	TRBD1	TRBV9	TRBJ1-2	CASGAGQGGYGYTF	TGTGCCAGCGGGGCGGGACAGGGAGGCTATGGCTACACCTTC
NA	NA	TRBV18	TRBJ1-2	CASSPQAGYGYTF	TGTGCCAGCTCACCACAGGCGGGTTATGGCTACACCTTC
NA	NA	TRBV4-1	TRBJ1-2	CASSRTQQPYGYTF	TGCGCCAGCAGCCGTACACAACAACCATATGGCTACACCTTC
NA	TRBD1	TRBV28	TRBJ1-5	CASRTGSLPQHF	TGTGCCAGCAGGACAGGGAGCCTGCCCCAGCATTTT
once	NA	TRBV5-1	TRBJ2-6	CASSSVATGSCGANVLTF	TGCGCCAGCAGCTCCGTCGCGACAGGATCGTGTGGGGCCAACGTCCTGACTTTC
NA	NA	TRBV28	TRBJ1-5	CASTLSGSRRNQPQHF	TGTGCCAGCACCCTCTCCGGGTCGCGGCGAAATCAGCCCCAGCATTTT
NA	NA	TRBV9	TRBJ2-3	CASSVARGSASTDTQYF	TGTGCCAGCAGCGTAGCTCGGGGTTCCGCTAGCACAGATACGCAGTATTTT
few	NA	TRBV7-6	TRBJ2-3	CASSLAVGAANTQYF	TGTGCCAGCAGCCTCGCTGTGGGGGCCGCTAATACGCAGTATTTT
few	TRBD2	TRBV5-1	TRBJ2-1	CASSLGASGSLSYNEQFF	TGCGCCAGCAGCTTGGGGGCTAGCGGGAGTTTGTCCTACAATGAGCAGTTCTTC
once	TRBD1	TRBV11-2	TRBJ2-7	CASSQRQGASYEQYF	TGTGCCAGCAGCCAACGACAGGGGGCGTCCTACGAGCAGTACTTC
NA	NA	TRBV5-5	TRBJ1-2	CASRPPGTNYGYTF	TGTGCCAGCAGACCTCCTGGGACAAACTATGGCTACACCTTC